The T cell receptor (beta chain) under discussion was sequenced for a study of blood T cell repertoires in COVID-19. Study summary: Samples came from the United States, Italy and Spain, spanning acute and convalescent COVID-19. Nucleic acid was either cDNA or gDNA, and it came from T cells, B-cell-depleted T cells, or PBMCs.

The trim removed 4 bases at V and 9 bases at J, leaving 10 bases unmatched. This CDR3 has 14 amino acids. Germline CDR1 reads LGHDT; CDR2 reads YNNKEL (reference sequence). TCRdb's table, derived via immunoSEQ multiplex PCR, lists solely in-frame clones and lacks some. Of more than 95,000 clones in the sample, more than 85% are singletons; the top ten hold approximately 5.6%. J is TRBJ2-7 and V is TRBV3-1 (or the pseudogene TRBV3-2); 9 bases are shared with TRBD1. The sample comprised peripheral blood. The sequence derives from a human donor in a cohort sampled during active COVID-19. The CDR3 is CASSLGQGMKLQYF. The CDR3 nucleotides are TGTGCCAGCAGCCTGGGACAGGGAATGAAATTGCAGTACTTC.